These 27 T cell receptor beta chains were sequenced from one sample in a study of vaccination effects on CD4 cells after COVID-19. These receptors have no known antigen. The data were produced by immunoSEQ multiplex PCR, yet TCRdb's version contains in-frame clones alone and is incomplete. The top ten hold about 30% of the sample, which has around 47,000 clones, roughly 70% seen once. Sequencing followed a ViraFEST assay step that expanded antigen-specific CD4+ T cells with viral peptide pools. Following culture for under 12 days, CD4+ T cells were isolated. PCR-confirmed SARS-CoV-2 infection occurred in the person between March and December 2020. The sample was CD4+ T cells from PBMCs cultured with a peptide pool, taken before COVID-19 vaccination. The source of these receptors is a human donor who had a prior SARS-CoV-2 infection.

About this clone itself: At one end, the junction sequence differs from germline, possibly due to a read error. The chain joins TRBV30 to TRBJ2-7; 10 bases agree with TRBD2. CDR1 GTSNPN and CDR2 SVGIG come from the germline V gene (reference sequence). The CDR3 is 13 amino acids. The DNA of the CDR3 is TGTGCCTGGAGTGTTTTGGCTAGCGGGAGTAGGCACTTC. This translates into CAWSVLASGSRHF.

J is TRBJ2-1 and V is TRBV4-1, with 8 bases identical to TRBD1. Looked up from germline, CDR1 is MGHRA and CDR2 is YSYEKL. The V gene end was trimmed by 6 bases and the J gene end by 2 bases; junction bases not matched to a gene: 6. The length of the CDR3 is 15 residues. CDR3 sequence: CASRRGQGTYNEQFF. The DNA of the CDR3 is TGCGCCAGCAGACGCGGACAGGGCACCTACAATGAGCAGTTCTTC.

The CDR3 spells CASSPPAVYQETQYF. The CDR3 DNA follows: TGTGCCAGCAGCCCTCCCGCTGTGTACCAAGAGACCCAGTACTTC. V is TRBV3-1 (or the pseudogene TRBV3-2) and J is TRBJ2-5; no definite D call. Looked up from germline, CDR1 is LGHDT and CDR2 is YNNKEL (reference sequence). The CDR3 sequence is 15 residues long. Trimming took 4 bases from V and 0 from J, leaving 12 bases between them.

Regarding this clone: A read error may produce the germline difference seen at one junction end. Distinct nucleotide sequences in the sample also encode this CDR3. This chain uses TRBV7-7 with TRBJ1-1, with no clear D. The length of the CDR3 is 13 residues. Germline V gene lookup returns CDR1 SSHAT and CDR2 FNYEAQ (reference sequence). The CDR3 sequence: CASSSQVNTEAFF. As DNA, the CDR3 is TGTGCTAGCAGCTCCCAAGTGAACACTGAAGCTTTCTTT. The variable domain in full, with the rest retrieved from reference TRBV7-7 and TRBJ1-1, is GAGVSQSPRYKVTKRGQDVTLRCDPISSHATLYWYQQALGQGPEFLTYFNYEAQPDKSGLPSDRFSAERPEGSISTLTIQRTEQRDSAMYRCASSSQVNTEAFFGQGTRLTVV.

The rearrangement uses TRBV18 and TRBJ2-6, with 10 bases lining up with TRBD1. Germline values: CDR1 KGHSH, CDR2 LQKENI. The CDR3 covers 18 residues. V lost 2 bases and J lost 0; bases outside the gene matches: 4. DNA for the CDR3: TGTGCCAGCTCACCAAGGACAGGGGGAGGCTCTGGGGCCAACGTCCTGACTTTC. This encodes CASSPRTGGGSGANVLTF.

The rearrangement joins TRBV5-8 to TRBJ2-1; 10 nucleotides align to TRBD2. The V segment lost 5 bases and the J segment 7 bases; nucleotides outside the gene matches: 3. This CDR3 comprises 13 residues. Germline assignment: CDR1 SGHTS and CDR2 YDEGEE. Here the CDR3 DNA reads TGTGCCAGCAGGGGACTAGCGTTGAATGAGCAGTTCTTC. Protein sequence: CASRGLALNEQFF.

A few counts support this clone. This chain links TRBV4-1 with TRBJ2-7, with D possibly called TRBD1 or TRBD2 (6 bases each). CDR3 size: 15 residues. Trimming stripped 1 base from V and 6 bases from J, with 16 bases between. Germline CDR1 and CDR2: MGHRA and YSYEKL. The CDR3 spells CASSQGGTPRGEQYF. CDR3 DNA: TGCGCCAGCAGCCAAGGCGGGACACCAAGGGGCGAGCAGTACTTC.

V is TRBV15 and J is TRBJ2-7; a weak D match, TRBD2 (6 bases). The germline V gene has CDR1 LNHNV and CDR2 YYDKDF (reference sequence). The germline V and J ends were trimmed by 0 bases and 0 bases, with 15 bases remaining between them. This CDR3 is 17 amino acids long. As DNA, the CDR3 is TGTGCCACCAGCAGAGACCAGGGACTCTATGCCTCCTACGAGCAGTACTTC. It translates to CATSRDQGLYASYEQYF. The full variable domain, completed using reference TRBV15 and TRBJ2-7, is DAMVIQNPRYQVTQFGKPVTLSCSQTLNHNVMYWYQQKSSQAPKLLFHYYDKDFNNEADTPDNFQSRRPNTSFCFLDIRSPGLGDTAMYLCATSRDQGLYASYEQYFGPGTRLTVT.

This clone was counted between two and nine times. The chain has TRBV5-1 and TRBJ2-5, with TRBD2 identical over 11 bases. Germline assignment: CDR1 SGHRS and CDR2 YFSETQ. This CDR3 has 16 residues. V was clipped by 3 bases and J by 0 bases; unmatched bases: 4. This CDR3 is CASSYTSGGHQETQYF. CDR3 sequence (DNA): TGCGCCAGCAGCTATACTAGCGGGGGTCACCAAGAGACCCAGTACTTC.

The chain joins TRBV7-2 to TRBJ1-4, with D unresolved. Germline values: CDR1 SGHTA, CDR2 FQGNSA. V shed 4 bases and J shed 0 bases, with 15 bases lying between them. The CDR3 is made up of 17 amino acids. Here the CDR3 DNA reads TGTGCCAGCAGCTCGGGAAGGACCGGGACAACTAATGAAAAACTGTTTTTT. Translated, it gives CASSSGRTGTTNEKLFF. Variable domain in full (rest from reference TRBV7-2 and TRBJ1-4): GAGVSQSPSNKVTEKGKDVELRCDPISGHTALYWYRQSLGQGLEFLIYFQGNSAPDKSGLPSDRFSAERTGGSVSTLTIQRTQQEDSAVYLCASSSGRTGTTNEKLFFGSGTQLSVL.

CDR3 residues: CASSQAGLAGEELFF. Written as DNA, the CDR3 is TGCGCCAGCAGCCAAGCGGGACTAGCGGGAGAAGAGCTGTTTTTT. The genes are TRBV4-1 and TRBJ2-2; 14 bases match TRBD2. V shed 1 base, J shed 11 bases, and the junction held 3 bases outside the gene matches. Germline CDR1 is MGHRA and CDR2 is YSYEKL. This CDR3 spans 15 amino acids.

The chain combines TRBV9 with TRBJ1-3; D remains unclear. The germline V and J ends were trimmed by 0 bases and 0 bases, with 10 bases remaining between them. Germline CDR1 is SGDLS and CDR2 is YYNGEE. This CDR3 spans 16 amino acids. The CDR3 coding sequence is TGTGCCAGCAGCGTAGATCACAGAACCTCTGGAAACACCATATATTTT. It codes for CASSVDHRTSGNTIYF.

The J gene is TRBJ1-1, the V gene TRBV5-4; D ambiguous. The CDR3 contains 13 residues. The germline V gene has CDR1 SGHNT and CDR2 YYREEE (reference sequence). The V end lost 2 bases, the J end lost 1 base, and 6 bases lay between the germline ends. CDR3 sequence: CASSFGANTEAFF. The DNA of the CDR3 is TGTGCCAGCAGCTTCGGTGCGAACACTGAAGCTTTCTTT.

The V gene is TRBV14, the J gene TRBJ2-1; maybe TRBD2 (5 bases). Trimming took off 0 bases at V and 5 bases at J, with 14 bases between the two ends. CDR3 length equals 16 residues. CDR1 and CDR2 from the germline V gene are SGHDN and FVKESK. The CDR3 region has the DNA TGTGCCAGCAGCCAAGAAGGCAGGTCCGGGAACAATGAGCAGTTCTTC. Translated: CASSQEGRSGNNEQFF.

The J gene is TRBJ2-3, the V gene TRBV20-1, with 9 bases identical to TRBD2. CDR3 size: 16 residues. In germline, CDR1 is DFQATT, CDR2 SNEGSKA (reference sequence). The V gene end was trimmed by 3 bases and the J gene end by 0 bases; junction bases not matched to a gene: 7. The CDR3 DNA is TGCAGTGCTAGTGGCGGGACTAGCCAAAGCACAGATACGCAGTATTTT. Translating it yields CSASGGTSQSTDTQYF.

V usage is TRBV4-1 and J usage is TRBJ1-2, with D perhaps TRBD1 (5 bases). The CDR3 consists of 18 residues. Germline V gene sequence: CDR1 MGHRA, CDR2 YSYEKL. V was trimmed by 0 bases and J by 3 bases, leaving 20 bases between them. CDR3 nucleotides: TGCGCCAGCAGCCAAGATCGATTAGCAGAGGGGACTGACTATGGCTACACCTTC. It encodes CASSQDRLAEGTDYGYTF.

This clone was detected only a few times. CDR3 coding DNA: TGTGCCAGCTCCCCATCAGGGGGATCCTACGAGCAGTACTTC. This translates into CASSPSGGSYEQYF. The chain carries TRBV7-9 and TRBJ2-7; 7 bases line up with TRBD1. CDR3 length equals 14 residues. CDR1 and CDR2 (germline): SEHNR, FQNEAQ (reference sequence). V lost 8 bases to trimming and J lost 1 base; unmatched junction nucleotides: 8.

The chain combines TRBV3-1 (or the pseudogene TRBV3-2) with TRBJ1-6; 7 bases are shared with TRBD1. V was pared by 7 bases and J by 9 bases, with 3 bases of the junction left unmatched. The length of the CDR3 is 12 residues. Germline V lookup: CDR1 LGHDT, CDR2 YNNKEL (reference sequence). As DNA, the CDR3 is TGTGCCAGCACCACAGGGGCTTCACCCCTCCACTTT. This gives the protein CASTTGASPLHF.

CDR3 coding DNA: TGTGCCAGCAGTTACGGTGGGGGACTAGGCTACGAGCAGTACTTC. Protein product: CASSYGGGLGYEQYF. The rearrangement links TRBV6-5 to TRBJ2-7; TRBD2 aligns across 8 bases. This CDR3 is built from 15 residues. With 2 bases clipped from V and 3 bases from J, the junction kept 6 bases outside the gene matches. The germline gives CDR1 MNHEY, CDR2 SVGAGI.

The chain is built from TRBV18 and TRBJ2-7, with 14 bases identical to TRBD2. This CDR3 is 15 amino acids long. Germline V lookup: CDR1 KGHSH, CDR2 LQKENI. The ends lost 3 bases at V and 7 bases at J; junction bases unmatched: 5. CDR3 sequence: CASSPGLAGAGEQYF. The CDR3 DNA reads TGTGCCAGCTCACCGGGACTAGCGGGGGCGGGGGAGCAGTACTTC.

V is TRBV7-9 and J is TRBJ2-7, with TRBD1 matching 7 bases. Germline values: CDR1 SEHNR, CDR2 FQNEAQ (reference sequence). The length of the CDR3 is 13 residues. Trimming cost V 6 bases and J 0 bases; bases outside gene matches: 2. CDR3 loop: CASRTGNSYEQYF. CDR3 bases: TGTGCCAGCAGGACAGGGAACTCCTACGAGCAGTACTTC.

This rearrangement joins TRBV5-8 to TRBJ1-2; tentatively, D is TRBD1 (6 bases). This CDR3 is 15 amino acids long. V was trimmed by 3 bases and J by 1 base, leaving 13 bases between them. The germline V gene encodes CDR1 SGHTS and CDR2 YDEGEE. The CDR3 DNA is TGTGCCAGCAGCTCACAAACAGGGAGTAACTATGGCTACACCTTC. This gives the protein CASSSQTGSNYGYTF.

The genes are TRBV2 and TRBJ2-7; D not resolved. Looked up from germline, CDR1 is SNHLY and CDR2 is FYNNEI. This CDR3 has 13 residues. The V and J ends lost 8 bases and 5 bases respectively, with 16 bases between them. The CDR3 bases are TGTGCCAGCCGCTTGCAACTGGGCAACGAGCAGTACTTC. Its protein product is CASRLQLGNEQYF.

The CDR3 here is CASSESGTGGADTQYF. The CDR3 DNA is TGTGCCAGCAGCGAGTCGGGGACAGGGGGCGCAGATACGCAGTATTTT. This chain links TRBV9 with TRBJ2-3, with TRBD1 matching 12 bases. CDR3 length: 16 amino acids. Germline trimming cut 3 bases from V and 4 bases from J; bases unmatched to any gene: 6. The germline V gene has CDR1 SGDLS and CDR2 YYNGEE.

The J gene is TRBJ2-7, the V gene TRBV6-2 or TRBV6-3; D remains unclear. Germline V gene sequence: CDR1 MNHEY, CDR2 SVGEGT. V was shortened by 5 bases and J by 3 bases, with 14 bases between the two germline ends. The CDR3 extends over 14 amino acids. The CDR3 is CASSHARFGYEQYF. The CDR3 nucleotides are TGTGCCAGCAGTCACGCTAGGTTCGGCTACGAGCAGTACTTC.

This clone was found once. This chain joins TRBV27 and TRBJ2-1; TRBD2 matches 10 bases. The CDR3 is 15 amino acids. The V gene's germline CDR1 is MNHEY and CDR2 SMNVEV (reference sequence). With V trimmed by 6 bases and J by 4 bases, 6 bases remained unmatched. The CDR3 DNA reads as TGTGCCAGCAGAAGACCGGGACTAGCGTACAATGAGCAGTTCTTC. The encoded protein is CASRRPGLAYNEQFF.

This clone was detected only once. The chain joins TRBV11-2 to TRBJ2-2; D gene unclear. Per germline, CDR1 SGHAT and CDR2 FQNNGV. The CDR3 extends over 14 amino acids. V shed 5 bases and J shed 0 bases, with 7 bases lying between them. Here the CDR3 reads CASSHNANTGELFF. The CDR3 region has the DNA TGTGCCAGCAGCCACAACGCGAACACCGGGGAGCTGTTTTTT. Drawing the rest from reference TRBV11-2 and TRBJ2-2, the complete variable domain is EAGVAQSPRYKIIEKRQSVAFWCNPISGHATLYWYQQILGQGPKLLIQFQNNGVVDDSQLPKDRFSAERLKGVDSTLKIQPAKLEDSAVYLCASSHNANTGELFFGEGSRLTVL.